Listed below are T cell receptor beta chains from one sample, sequenced in a study of T cell responses to AZD1222 COVID-19 vaccine. The table came from immunoSEQ multiplex PCR; TCRdb's copy has only in-frame clones and leaves some out. Among approximately 100,000 clones, less than 95% were seen once, and the ten largest hold about 1.5%. The sample here was peripheral blood, taken on day 0 of AZD1222 vaccination. These TCRs come from an adult in good health. CDR3s include the opening cysteine and the closing phenylalanine or tryptophan. The D gene is left open where the match is weak. The size entry is marked missing in some rows and otherwise reads once, few, many or a size class.

TRBJ1-5,TRBV6-4,.,TRBD1,CASRDRGLWQPQHF,TGTGCCAGCAGAGACAGGGGTCTATGGCAGCCCCAGCATTTT
TRBJ1-6,TRBV9,few,.,CASSVETGGFSPLHF,TGTGCCAGCAGCGTCGAAACAGGCGGGTTCTCACCCCTCCACTTT
TRBJ1-1,TRBV16,.,.,CASSLNGGGNTEAFF,TGTGCCAGCAGCCTCAACGGGGGCGGTAACACTGAAGCTTTCTTT
TRBJ1-4,TRBV5-1,.,.,CASSLGNLRQATNEKLFF,TGCGCCAGCAGCTTGGGGAATCTACGACAGGCAACTAATGAAAAACTGTTTTTT
TRBJ2-7,TRBV7-8,.,TRBD1,CASSSLRGPRGEQYF,TGTGCCAGCAGCTCCCTCAGGGGGCCTAGGGGGGAGCAGTACTTC
TRBJ2-3,TRBV28,.,TRBD2,CASSLSERGGADTQYF,TGTGCCAGCAGTTTATCGGAGCGGGGGGGCGCAGATACGCAGTATTTT
TRBJ2-1,TRBV9,.,TRBD1,CASSVGLVGKGQGNQQFF,TGTGCCAGCAGCGTAGGGCTGGTGGGTAAGGGACAGGGGAATCAGCAGTTCTTC
TRBJ1-1,TRBV7-9,.,.,CASSLTRRMNTEAFF,TGTGCCAGCAGCCTGACCAGGCGGATGAACACTGAAGCTTTCTTT
TRBJ2-4,TRBV10-3,.,.,CAIAGTAGKNIQYF,TGTGCCATCGCGGGGACCGCGGGCAAAAACATTCAGTACTTC
TRBJ2-3,TRBV18,.,.,CASSPLEGDTQYF,TGTGCCAGCTCACCACTTGAGGGAGATACGCAGTATTTT
TRBJ1-6,TRBV19,.,TRBD1,CASRHGGITGDNSPLHF,TGTGCCAGTAGGCATGGGGGTATCACAGGGGATAATTCACCCCTCCACTTT
TRBJ2-1,TRBV2,once,.,CASSLGAGTEQFF,TGTGCCAGCAGCTTGGGGGCCGGGACTGAGCAGTTCTTC
TRBJ2-3,TRBV7-2,once,TRBD2,CASSLNSGGAADTQYF,TGTGCCAGCAGCTTAAACAGCGGGGGGGCGGCAGATACGCAGTATTTT
TRBJ2-1,TRBV28,.,.,CASKFFGWNEQFF,TGTGCCAGCAAATTTTTCGGTTGGAATGAGCAGTTCTTC
TRBJ1-2,TRBV27,.,TRBD1,CASRPDRGFDYGYTF,TGTGCCAGCAGACCGGACAGGGGGTTTGACTATGGCTACACCTTC
TRBJ1-2,TRBV28,.,TRBD1,CASSPPDRANYGYTF,TGTGCCAGCAGTCCCCCGGACAGGGCTAACTATGGCTACACCTTC
TRBJ1-6,TRBV4-1,.,.,CASSPPFSPLHF,TGCGCCAGCAGCCCCCCTTTTTCACCCCTCCACTTT
TRBJ1-1,TRBV18,.,.,CASSPQRNTEAFF,TGTGCCAGCTCACCACAAAGGAACACTGAAGCTTTCTTT
TRBJ2-7,TRBV10-1,.,TRBD1,CASSDRDRVNEQYF,TGCGCCAGCAGTGACCGGGACAGGGTCAACGAGCAGTACTTC
TRBJ2-7,TRBV10-2,.,.,CASSAGAGEQYF,TGCGCCAGCAGTGCGGGAGCCGGCGAGCAGTACTTC
TRBJ2-3,TRBV6-5,.,TRBD2,CASSYSRAGGQDTQYF,TGTGCCAGCAGTTACTCGAGGGCGGGGGGGCAGGATACGCAGTATTTT
TRBJ2-1,TRBV29-1,.,.,CSVKLPGHNEQFF,TGCAGCGTTAAGTTACCGGGACACAATGAGCAGTTCTTC
TRBJ1-3,TRBV2,.,TRBD1,CASSGQGLDTIYF,TGTGCCAGCAGTGGACAGGGTTTGGACACCATATATTTT
TRBJ2-7,TRBV15,.,TRBD1,CATSSGGAGTGSYEQYF,TGTGCCACCAGCAGTGGGGGAGCCGGGACAGGGTCCTACGAGCAGTACTTC
TRBJ1-2,TRBV14,.,.,CASSQDLSPGYSYGYTF,TGTGCCAGCAGCCAAGATTTAAGCCCAGGTTATTCCTATGGCTACACCTTC
TRBJ1-1,TRBV2,.,.,CASARSENTEAFF,TGTGCCAGCGCCAGGTCAGAGAACACTGAAGCTTTCTTT
TRBJ2-6,TRBV11-3,.,.,CASSPGNGRSGANVLTF,TGTGCCAGCAGCCCAGGGAACGGGCGCTCTGGGGCCAACGTCCTGACTTTC
TRBJ2-1,TRBV15,once,.,CATSRERRGINNEQFF,TGTGCCACCAGCAGAGAGAGGAGGGGGATCAACAATGAGCAGTTCTTC
TRBJ1-3,TRBV12-3/TRBV12-4,.,.,CAGSLNVDTIYF,TGTGCGGGGAGCCTAAATGTGGACACCATATATTTT
TRBJ2-1,TRBV19,.,TRBD1,CASTAGGSRGYSYNEQFF,TGTGCCAGTACTGCAGGGGGATCCAGGGGGTATTCCTACAATGAGCAGTTCTTC
TRBJ2-1,TRBV5-4,.,.,CASSLTGYNEQFF,TGTGCCAGCAGCTTAACGGGCTACAATGAGCAGTTCTTC
TRBJ1-1,TRBV5-6,.,.,CASSHLAKMNTEAFF,TGTGCCAGCAGCCACCTGGCGAAAATGAACACTGAAGCTTTCTTT
TRBJ1-2,TRBV5-5,once,.,CARNPRAGVRDGYTF,TGTGCCAGAAACCCACGGGCGGGGGTGAGGGATGGCTACACCTTC
TRBJ2-5,TRBV3-1/TRBV3-2,.,TRBD2,CASSQRIAGGGETQYF,TGTGCCAGCAGCCAAAGGATAGCGGGGGGAGGAGAGACCCAGTACTTC
TRBJ1-6,TRBV6-5,.,.,CAVLWDGNSPLHF,TGTGCCGTGTTGTGGGACGGGAATTCACCCCTCCACTTT
TRBJ1-5,TRBV28,.,.,CASSLASYQPQHF,TGTGCCAGCAGTTTAGCCTCGTATCAGCCCCAGCATTTT
TRBJ2-3,TRBV9,.,.,CASSVGRNTDTQYF,TGTGCCAGCAGCGTAGGGCGGAACACAGATACGCAGTATTTT
TRBJ1-3,TRBV6-5,.,.,CASSSYRAENTIYF,TGTGCCAGCAGTTCTTACAGGGCTGAAAACACCATATATTTT
TRBJ1-1,TRBV11-2,.,.,CASSLEGGSNTEAFF,TGTGCCAGCAGCTTAGAGGGGGGTTCGAACACTGAAGCTTTCTTT
TRBJ2-1,TRBV5-4,.,.,CASSLERGYEQFF,TGTGCCAGCAGCTTGGAGCGAGGGTATGAGCAGTTCTTC
TRBJ1-6,TRBV7-6,few,.,CASSLRQSYNSPLHF,TGTGCCAGCAGCTTACGCCAGTCCTATAATTCACCCCTCCACTTT
TRBJ1-1,TRBV4-1,.,.,CASRGGLVAEAFF,TGCGCCAGCAGGGGGGGCCTTGTGGCTGAAGCTTTCTTT
TRBJ2-1,TRBV7-2,.,TRBD2,CASSLTSGGFYNEQFF,TGTGCCAGCAGCCTGACTAGCGGGGGCTTTTACAATGAGCAGTTCTTC
TRBJ1-2,TRBV9,.,.,CASSVSQYGYTF,TGTGCCAGCAGCGTCTCCCAGTATGGCTACACCTTC
TRBJ1-6,TRBV2,.,.,CASSLGAGDSPLHF,TGTGCCAGCAGCCTCGGGGCCGGGGATTCACCCCTCCACTTT
TRBJ2-1,TRBV9,.,.,CASSKEGDSYNEQFF,TGTGCCAGCAGCAAAGAGGGGGATAGCTACAATGAGCAGTTCTTC
TRBJ1-4,TRBV9,.,.,CASSVEGSFNEKLFF,TGTGCCAGCAGCGTAGAAGGCAGTTTTAATGAAAAACTGTTTTTT
TRBJ1-6,TRBV5-1,.,.,CASSFPGLGLPYNSPLHF,TGCGCCAGCAGCTTTCCCGGGCTGGGGCTTCCCTATAATTCACCCCTCCACTTT
TRBJ1-6,TRBV7-9,.,.,CASSSWGANSPLHF,TGTGCCAGCAGCTCGTGGGGGGCGAATTCACCCCTCCACTTT
TRBJ1-2,TRBV28,.,.,CASSLGGGFYGYTF,TGTGCCAGCAGCCTAGGTGGGGGGTTCTATGGCTACACCTTC
TRBJ1-5,TRBV6-5,.,.,CASSPRERGAQHF,TGTGCCAGCAGTCCTCGAGAACGGGGGGCCCAGCATTTT
TRBJ1-4,TRBV4-2,.,TRBD1,CASSQDRQGATELFF,TGTGCCAGCAGCCAAGATAGGCAGGGGGCGACAGAACTGTTTTTT
TRBJ2-7,TRBV12-3/TRBV12-4,few,TRBD1,CASSYQGAVEQYF,TGTGCCAGCAGTTATCAGGGGGCAGTCGAGCAGTACTTC